The clone carrying this T cell receptor (beta chain) showed up just a few times. Its antigen is undetermined. The sample originates from a study of blood T cells in healthy people across ages. RNA extraction gave at least 5.5 micrograms of total RNA per sample. Trimming removed 3 bases at V and 6 bases at J, with 21 bases between. Germline lookup yields CDR1 MNHEY and CDR2 SMNVEV (reference sequence). The CDR3 extends over 16 amino acids. The authors ran a second PCR of 7 to 11 cycles using a sample-barcoded 5' primer and a J-beta primer mix. TCRdb used MiXCR to reprocess the 5' RACE reads, holding one entry per CDR3 protein. The sample lists under 2 million distinct CDR3 sequences; roughly 30% were seen once. Whole-study findings and limits: Unsorted PBMCs blocked a conclusive comparison of naive and antigen-experienced cells. Any changes in expanded clonotypes were possibly confounded, as donor CMV status remained unknown. A strong correlation between TCR beta diversity and naive T cell percentage was seen.

The chain carries TRBV27 and TRBJ2-7; possibly TRBD1 for D (5 bases). The sequencing input was blood. This receptor was obtained from a woman between 25 and 40 years old in good health. CDR3 sequence (DNA): TGTGCCAGCAGTTTGTCCATGACGACAGAAGGACGCGAGCAGTACTTC. It is translated as CASSLSMTTEGREQYF.